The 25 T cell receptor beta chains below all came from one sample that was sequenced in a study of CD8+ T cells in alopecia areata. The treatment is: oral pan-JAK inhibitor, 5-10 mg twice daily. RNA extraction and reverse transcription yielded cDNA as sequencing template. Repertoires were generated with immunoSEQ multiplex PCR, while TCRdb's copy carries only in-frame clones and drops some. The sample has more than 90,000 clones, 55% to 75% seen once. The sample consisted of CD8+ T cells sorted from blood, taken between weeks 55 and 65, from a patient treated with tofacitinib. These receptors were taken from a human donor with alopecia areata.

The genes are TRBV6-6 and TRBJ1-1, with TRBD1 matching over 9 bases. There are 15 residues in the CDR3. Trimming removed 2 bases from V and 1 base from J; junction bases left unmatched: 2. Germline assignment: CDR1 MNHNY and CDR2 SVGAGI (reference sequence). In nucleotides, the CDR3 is TGTGCCAGCAGTTACCCGACAGGGGGGAACACTGAAGCTTTCTTT. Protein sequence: CASSYPTGGNTEAFF.

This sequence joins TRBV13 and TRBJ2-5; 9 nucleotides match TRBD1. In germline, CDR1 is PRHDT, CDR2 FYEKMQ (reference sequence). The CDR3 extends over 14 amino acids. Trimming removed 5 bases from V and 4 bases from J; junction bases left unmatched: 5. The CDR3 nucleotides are TGTGCCAGCAGCCACAGGGGGCTATCAGAGACCCAGTACTTC. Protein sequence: CASSHRGLSETQYF.

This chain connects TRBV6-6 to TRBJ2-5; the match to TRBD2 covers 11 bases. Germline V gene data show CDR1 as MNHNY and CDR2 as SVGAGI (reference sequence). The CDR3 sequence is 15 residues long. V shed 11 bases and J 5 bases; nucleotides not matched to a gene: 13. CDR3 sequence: CAGAASGGLGETQYF. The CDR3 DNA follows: TGTGCCGGTGCGGCTAGCGGGGGGTTGGGGGAGACCCAGTACTTC.

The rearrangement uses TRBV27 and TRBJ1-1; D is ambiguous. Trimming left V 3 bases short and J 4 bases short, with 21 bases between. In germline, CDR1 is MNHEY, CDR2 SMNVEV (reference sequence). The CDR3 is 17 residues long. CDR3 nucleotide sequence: TGTGCCAGCAGTTTTGGGGTACCCCGGTTTATGGCCACTGAAGCTTTCTTT. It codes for CASSFGVPRFMATEAFF.

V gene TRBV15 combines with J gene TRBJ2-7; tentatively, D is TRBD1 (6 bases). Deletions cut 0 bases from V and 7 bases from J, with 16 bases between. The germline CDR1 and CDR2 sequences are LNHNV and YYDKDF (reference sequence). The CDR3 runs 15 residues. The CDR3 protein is CATSREGAGLWEQYF. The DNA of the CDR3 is TGTGCCACCAGCAGAGAGGGGGCAGGGTTGTGGGAGCAGTACTTC. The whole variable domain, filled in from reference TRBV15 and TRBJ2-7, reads DAMVIQNPRYQVTQFGKPVTLSCSQTLNHNVMYWYQQKSSQAPKLLFHYYDKDFNNEADTPDNFQSRRPNTSFCFLDIRSPGLGDTAMYLCATSREGAGLWEQYFGPGTRLTVT.

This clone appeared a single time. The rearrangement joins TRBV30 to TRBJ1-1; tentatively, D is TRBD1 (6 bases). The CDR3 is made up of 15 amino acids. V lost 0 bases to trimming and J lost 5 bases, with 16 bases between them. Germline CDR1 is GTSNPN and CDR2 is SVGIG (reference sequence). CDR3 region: CAWSVLRGLRTEAFF. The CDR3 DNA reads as TGTGCCTGGAGTGTACTCCGGGGGCTAAGGACTGAAGCTTTCTTT.

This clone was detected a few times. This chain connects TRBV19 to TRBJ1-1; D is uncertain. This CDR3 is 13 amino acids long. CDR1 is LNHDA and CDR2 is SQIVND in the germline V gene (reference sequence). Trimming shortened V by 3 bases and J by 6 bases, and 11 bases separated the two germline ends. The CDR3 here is CASSILLGSEAFF. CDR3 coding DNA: TGTGCCAGTAGTATTCTCTTGGGTTCTGAAGCTTTCTTT.

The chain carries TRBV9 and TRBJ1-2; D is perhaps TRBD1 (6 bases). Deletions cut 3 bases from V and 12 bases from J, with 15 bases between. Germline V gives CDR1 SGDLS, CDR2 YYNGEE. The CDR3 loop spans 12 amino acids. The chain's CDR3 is CASSEDRESNTF. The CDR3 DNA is TGTGCCAGCAGCGAGGACAGAGAATCTAACACCTTC.

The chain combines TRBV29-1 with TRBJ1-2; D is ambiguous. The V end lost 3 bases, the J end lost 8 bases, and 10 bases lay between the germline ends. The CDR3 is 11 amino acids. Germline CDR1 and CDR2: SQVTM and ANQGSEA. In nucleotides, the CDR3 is TGCAGCGTTGAGATACGACGGGGCTACACCTTC. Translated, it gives CSVEIRRGYTF.

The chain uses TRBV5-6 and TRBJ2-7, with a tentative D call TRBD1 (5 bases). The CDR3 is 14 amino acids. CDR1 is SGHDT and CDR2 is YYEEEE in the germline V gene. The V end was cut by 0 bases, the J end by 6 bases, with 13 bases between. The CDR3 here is CASSLGGRAREQYF. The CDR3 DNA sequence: TGTGCCAGCAGCTTGGGAGGCAGGGCTCGCGAGCAGTACTTC.

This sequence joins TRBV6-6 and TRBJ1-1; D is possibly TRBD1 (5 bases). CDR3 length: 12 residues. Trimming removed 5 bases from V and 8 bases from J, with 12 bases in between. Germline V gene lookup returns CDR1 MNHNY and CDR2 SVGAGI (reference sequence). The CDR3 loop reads CASSPVGDEAFF. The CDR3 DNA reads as TGTGCCAGCAGTCCGGTGGGGGACGAAGCTTTCTTT.

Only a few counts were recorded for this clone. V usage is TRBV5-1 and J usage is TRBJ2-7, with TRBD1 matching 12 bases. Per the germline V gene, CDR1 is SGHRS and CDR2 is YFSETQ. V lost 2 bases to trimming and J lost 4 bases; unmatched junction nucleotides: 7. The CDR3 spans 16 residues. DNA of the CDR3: TGCGCCAGCAGCTTAACCCCGGGACAGGGGGCTTACGAGCAGTACTTC. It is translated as CASSLTPGQGAYEQYF.

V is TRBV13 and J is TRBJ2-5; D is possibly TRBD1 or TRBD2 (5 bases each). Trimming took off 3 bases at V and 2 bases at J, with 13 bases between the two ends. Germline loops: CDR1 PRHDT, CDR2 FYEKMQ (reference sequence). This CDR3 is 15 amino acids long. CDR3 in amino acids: CASSLRGRGQETQYF. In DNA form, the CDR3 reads TGTGCCAGCAGCTTGAGGGGACGGGGTCAAGAGACCCAGTACTTC.

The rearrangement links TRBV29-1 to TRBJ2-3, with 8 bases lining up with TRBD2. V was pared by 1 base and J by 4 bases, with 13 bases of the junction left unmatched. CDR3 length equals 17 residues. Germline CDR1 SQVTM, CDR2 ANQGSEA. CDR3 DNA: TGCAGCGTTGAAGGTGGTAATGTAGCGGGGTTTGCAGATACGCAGTATTTT. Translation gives CSVEGGNVAGFADTQYF.

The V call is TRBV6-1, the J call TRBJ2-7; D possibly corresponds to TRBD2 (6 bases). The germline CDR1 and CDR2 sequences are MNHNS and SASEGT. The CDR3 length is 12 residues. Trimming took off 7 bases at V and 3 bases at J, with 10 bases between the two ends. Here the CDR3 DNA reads TGTGCCAGCACGGGAGCAAACTACGAGCAGTACTTC. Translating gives CASTGANYEQYF.

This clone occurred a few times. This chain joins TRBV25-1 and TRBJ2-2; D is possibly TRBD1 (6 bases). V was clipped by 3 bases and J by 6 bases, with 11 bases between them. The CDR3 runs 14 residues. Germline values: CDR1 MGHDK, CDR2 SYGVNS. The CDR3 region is CASSDLTGPGELFF. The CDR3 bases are TGTGCCAGCAGTGACCTTACAGGGCCCGGGGAGCTGTTTTTT.

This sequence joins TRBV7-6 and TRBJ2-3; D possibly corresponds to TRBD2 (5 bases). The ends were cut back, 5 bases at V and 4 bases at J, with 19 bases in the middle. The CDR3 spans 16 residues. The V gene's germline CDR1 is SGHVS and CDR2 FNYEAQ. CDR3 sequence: CASSKSGSQYSDTQYF. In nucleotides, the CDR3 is TGTGCCAGCAGCAAGTCGGGGTCCCAATATTCAGATACGCAGTATTTT. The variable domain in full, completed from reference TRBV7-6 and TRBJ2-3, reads GAGVSQSPRYKVTKRGQDVALRCDPISGHVSLYWYRQALGQGPEFLTYFNYEAQQDKSGLPNDRFSAERPEGSISTLTIQRTEQRDSAMYRCASSKSGSQYSDTQYFGPGTRLTVL.

For the CDR3, the DNA is TGCGCCAGCAGGCCAGGTTACCCCTTTAATGAGCAGTTCTTC. It yields the protein CASRPGYPFNEQFF. This chain joins TRBV5-1 and TRBJ2-1; the D is unclear. This CDR3 is 14 amino acids long. V lost 5 bases and J 7 bases, leaving 16 bases between the germline ends. The germline gives CDR1 SGHRS, CDR2 YFSETQ.

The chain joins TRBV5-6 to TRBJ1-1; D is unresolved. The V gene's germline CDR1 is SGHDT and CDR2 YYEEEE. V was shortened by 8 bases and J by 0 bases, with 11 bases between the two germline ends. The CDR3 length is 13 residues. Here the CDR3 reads CASNAGLNTEAFF. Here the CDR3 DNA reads TGTGCCAGTAACGCAGGCTTGAACACTGAAGCTTTCTTT.

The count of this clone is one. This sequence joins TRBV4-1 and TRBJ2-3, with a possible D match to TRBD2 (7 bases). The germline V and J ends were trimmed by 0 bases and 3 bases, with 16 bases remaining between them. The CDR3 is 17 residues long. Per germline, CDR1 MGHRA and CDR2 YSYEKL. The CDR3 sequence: CASSQERYGGQTDTQYF. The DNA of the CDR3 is TGCGCCAGCAGCCAAGAACGATACGGGGGGCAGACAGATACGCAGTATTTT.

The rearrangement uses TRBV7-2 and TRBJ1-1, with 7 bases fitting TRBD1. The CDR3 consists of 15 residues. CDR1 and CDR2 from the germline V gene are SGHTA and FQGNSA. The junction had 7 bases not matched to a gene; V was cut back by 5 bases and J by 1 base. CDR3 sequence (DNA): TGTGCCAGCAGCGAAACCGGGACAGCGAACACTGAAGCTTTCTTT. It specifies CASSETGTANTEAFF.

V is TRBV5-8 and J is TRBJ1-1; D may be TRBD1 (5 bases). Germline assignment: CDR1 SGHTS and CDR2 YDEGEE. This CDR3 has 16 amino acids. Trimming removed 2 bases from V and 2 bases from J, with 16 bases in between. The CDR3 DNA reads TGTGCCAGCAGCTTACCTGTGCAGGGACTTAACACTGAAGCTTTCTTT. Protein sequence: CASSLPVQGLNTEAFF.

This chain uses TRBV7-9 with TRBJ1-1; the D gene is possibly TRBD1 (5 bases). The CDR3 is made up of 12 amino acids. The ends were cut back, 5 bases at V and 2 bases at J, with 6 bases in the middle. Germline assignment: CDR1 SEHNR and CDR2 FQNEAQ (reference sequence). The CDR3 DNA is TGTGCCAGCAGCGACAGTAACACTGAAGCTTTCTTT. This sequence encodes CASSDSNTEAFF.

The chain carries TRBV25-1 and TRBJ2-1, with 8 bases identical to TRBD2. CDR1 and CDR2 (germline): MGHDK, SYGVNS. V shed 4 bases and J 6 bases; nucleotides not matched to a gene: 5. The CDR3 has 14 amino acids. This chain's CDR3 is CASSVRGGRNEQFF. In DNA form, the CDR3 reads TGTGCCAGCAGTGTCCGGGGGGGCCGCAATGAGCAGTTCTTC.

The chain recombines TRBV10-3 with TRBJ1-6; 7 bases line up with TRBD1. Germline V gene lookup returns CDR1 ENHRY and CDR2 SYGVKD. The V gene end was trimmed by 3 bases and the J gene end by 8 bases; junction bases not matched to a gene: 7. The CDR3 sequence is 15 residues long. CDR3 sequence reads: CAISETTGSDSPLHF. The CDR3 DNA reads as TGTGCCATCAGTGAAACGACAGGGTCAGATTCACCCCTCCACTTT.